Listed below are T cell receptor beta chains from one sample, sequenced in a study of T cell repertoires in cytomegalovirus infection. Their antigens remain unidentified. TCRdb re-called the reads through MiXCR, storing one row per CDR3 protein. Among hundreds of thousands of distinct CDR3 sequences, around 32% were seen once, and the ten largest hold roughly 20%. This material consisted of cultured PBMCs, taken from culture after CMV antigen stimulation. These receptors all come from a human donor in good health (CMV status not recorded). Some clones in this sample may be carry-over from other donors' samples. CDR3s leave out the opening cysteine and the closing phenylalanine or tryptophan. The order of the fields is J gene, D gene, V gene, CDR3 length, CDR3 protein. D genes are given only for firm matches.

j_call: TRBJ2-3; d_call: TRBD2; v_call: TRBV12-3/TRBV12-4; cdr3_length: 15; cdr3_aa: ASSPPSGSRGTDTQY
j_call: TRBJ2-5; d_call: NA; v_call: TRBV12-3/TRBV12-4; cdr3_length: 13; cdr3_aa: ASSFVGTGLWTQY
j_call: TRBJ2-1; d_call: NA; v_call: TRBV7-2; cdr3_length: 12; cdr3_aa: ASSLEGTYNEQF
j_call: TRBJ2-3; d_call: NA; v_call: TRBV10-1; cdr3_length: 12; cdr3_aa: ASSESILSDTQY
j_call: TRBJ2-1; d_call: TRBD2; v_call: TRBV28; cdr3_length: 14; cdr3_aa: ASSPSLAGGPDEQF
j_call: TRBJ2-1; d_call: NA; v_call: TRBV18; cdr3_length: 13; cdr3_aa: ASSPKLANYNEQF
j_call: TRBJ2-1; d_call: NA; v_call: TRBV7-2; cdr3_length: 10; cdr3_aa: ASSIQGYEQF
j_call: TRBJ1-2; d_call: NA; v_call: TRBV20-1; cdr3_length: 8; cdr3_aa: SLPRYGYT
j_call: TRBJ2-6; d_call: TRBD1; v_call: TRBV4-1; cdr3_length: 19; cdr3_aa: ASSQPAGTGALLSGANVLT
j_call: TRBJ2-7; d_call: NA; v_call: TRBV6-2/TRBV6-3; cdr3_length: 9; cdr3_aa: ASRRLNEQY
j_call: TRBJ1-3; d_call: NA; v_call: TRBV6-2/TRBV6-3; cdr3_length: 13; cdr3_aa: ASSETGGPGNTIY